The 26 T cell receptor beta chains below all came from one sample that was sequenced in a study of T cells in tuberculosis. Method: immunoSEQ multiplex PCR; TCRdb's copy keeps in-frame clones and lacks some. Of around 33,000 clones listed, 92% were seen once; the top ten hold 7% to 8%. Sequencing was performed on PBMCs. The source is a donor between 10 and 35 years old with latent tuberculosis or without tuberculosis infection. Some clones in this sample may be carry-over from other donors' samples.

The chain joins TRBV7-6 to TRBJ2-3; D is perhaps TRBD2 (7 bases). V lost 1 base, J lost 3 bases, and 14 bases lay in between. CDR1 SGHVS and CDR2 FNYEAQ come from the germline V gene. CDR3 length equals 16 residues. The CDR3 DNA is TGTGCCAGCAGCTTAGGGGCGAGGGGGGGGACAGATACGCAGTATTTT. It is translated as CASSLGARGGTDTQYF. Looking up the rest from reference TRBV7-6 and TRBJ2-3 gives the full variable domain: GAGVSQSPRYKVTKRGQDVALRCDPISGHVSLYWYRQALGQGPEFLTYFNYEAQQDKSGLPNDRFSAERPEGSISTLTIQRTEQRDSAMYRCASSLGARGGTDTQYFGPGTRLTVL.

This sequence joins TRBV28 and TRBJ1-2; D possibly corresponds to TRBD1 (5 bases). Trimming removed 4 bases at V and 7 bases at J, with 19 bases between. The CDR3 runs 15 residues. Germline CDR1 and CDR2: MDHEN and SYDVKM. The CDR3 nucleotides are TGTGCCAGCAGTTCCCGGGGGGGGAGGATGGCTGGCTACACCTTC. Protein product: CASSSRGGRMAGYTF.

This clone showed up just a few times. The chain employs TRBV30 and TRBJ2-4; 7 nucleotides line up with TRBD1. The V gene's germline CDR1 is GTSNPN and CDR2 SVGIG (reference sequence). CDR3 length equals 14 residues. The ends lost 0 bases at V and 9 bases at J; junction bases unmatched: 8. CDR3 nucleotides: TGTGCCTGGAGTGTAGGGGGCACCACAAGCATTCAGTACTTC. Its protein is CAWSVGGTTSIQYF.

A single count supports this clone. V is TRBV27 and J is TRBJ2-7, with D unresolved. V lost 3 bases to trimming and J lost 6 bases, with 18 bases between them. The germline gives CDR1 MNHEY, CDR2 SMNVEV (reference sequence). This CDR3 is 15 amino acids long. The CDR3, as DNA: TGTGCCAGCAGTTTCGCTCGCATGGGCTCCGGCGAGCAGTACTTC. Translating gives CASSFARMGSGEQYF.

In this sample, this clone turned up once. The V and J genes are TRBV5-6 and TRBJ1-4; perhaps TRBD1 as D (6 bases). The germline V gene has CDR1 SGHDT and CDR2 YYEEEE. This CDR3 has 14 amino acids. Deletions cut 1 base from V and 8 bases from J, with 12 bases between. In DNA, the CDR3 is TGTGCCAGCAGCTTGCAGGGGTTAATGGAAAAACTGTTTTTT. It yields the protein CASSLQGLMEKLFF. Full variable domain (outside the CDR3, taken from reference TRBV5-6 and TRBJ1-4): DAGVTQSPTHLIKTRGQQVTLRCSPKSGHDTVSWYQQALGQGPQFIFQYYEEEERQRGNFPDRFSGHQFPNYSSELNVNALLLGDSALYLCASSLQGLMEKLFFGSGTQLSVL.

The chain joins TRBV6-5 to TRBJ2-7, with D possibly matching TRBD2 (5 bases). The CDR3 runs to 12 residues. Deletions cut 11 bases from V and 6 bases from J, with 17 bases between. Germline CDR1 MNHEY, CDR2 SVGAGI. The CDR3 bases are TGTGCCTTCTGGCGAGAGGGTGGCGAGCAGTACTTC. Encoded protein: CAFWREGGEQYF.

The chain combines TRBV9 with TRBJ1-1, with TRBD1 matching 10 bases. Trimming removed 0 bases from V and 3 bases from J; junction bases left unmatched: 8. The CDR3 consists of 17 residues. Germline V gene sequence: CDR1 SGDLS, CDR2 YYNGEE. This chain's CDR3 is CASSVGTGGYWHTEAFF. The CDR3, as DNA: TGTGCCAGCAGCGTAGGGACAGGGGGATATTGGCACACTGAAGCTTTCTTT.

This chain connects TRBV28 to TRBJ1-1, with D unresolved. The CDR3 spans 12 residues. V was pared by 5 bases and J by 0 bases, with 4 bases between. The germline gives CDR1 MDHEN, CDR2 SYDVKM. CDR3 sequence: CASSPMNTEAFF. CDR3 DNA sequence: TGTGCCAGCAGTCCCATGAACACTGAAGCTTTCTTT. Supplemented by reference TRBV28 and TRBJ1-1, the full variable domain reads DVKVTQSSRYLVKRTGEKVFLECVQDMDHENMFWYRQDPGLGLRLIYFSYDVKMKEKGDIPEGYSVSREKKERFSLILESASTNQTSMYLCASSPMNTEAFFGQGTRLTVV.

The chain employs TRBV6-5 and TRBJ2-3; 7 bases are a match to TRBD1. V lost 0 bases to trimming and J lost 4 bases; unmatched junction nucleotides: 4. Looked up from germline, CDR1 is MNHEY and CDR2 is SVGAGI. CDR3 length equals 15 residues. CDR3 protein: CASSYSITGADTQYF. The CDR3 DNA follows: TGTGCCAGCAGTTACTCGATTACAGGGGCAGATACGCAGTATTTT.

This clone was observed once. The chain carries TRBV9 and TRBJ2-1, with a weak D call TRBD2 (5 bases). CDR1 and CDR2 (germline): SGDLS, YYNGEE. V was shortened by 0 bases and J by 0 bases, with 7 bases between the two germline ends. The CDR3 contains 15 residues. DNA for the CDR3: TGTGCCAGCAGCGTAGGAGGACTCTCCTACAATGAGCAGTTCTTC. Translating it yields CASSVGGLSYNEQFF.

The rearrangement uses TRBV9 and TRBJ2-3; D may be TRBD1 (6 bases). The CDR3 runs 14 residues. Per the germline V gene, CDR1 is SGDLS and CDR2 is YYNGEE. Trimming shortened V by 4 bases and J by 2 bases, and 11 bases separated the two germline ends. The DNA of the CDR3 is TGTGCCAGCAGCCTAGGACAGCTCACAGATACGCAGTATTTT. The encoded protein is CASSLGQLTDTQYF.

The chain's CDR3 is CASKGTGLGETQYF. CDR3 coding DNA: TGCGCCAGCAAAGGGACAGGGTTAGGAGAGACCCAGTACTTC. V and J are TRBV10-2 and TRBJ2-5, with 9 bases that match TRBD1. Germline V gene lookup returns CDR1 WSHSY and CDR2 SAAADI. The V segment lost 7 bases and the J segment 4 bases; nucleotides outside the gene matches: 7. CDR3 length: 14 residues.

The chain links TRBV4-2 to TRBJ1-2; D may be TRBD1 (5 bases). The CDR3 spans 12 residues. CDR1 and CDR2 from the germline V gene are LGHNA and YNFKEQ. V lost 4 bases and J lost 6, with 9 bases in between. The CDR3 DNA sequence: TGTGCCAGCAGCCGCGGGGCCGATGGCTACACCTTC. This translates into CASSRGADGYTF.

To note about this clone: Germline and junction disagree at one end, which may indicate a read error. The genes are TRBV4-2 and TRBJ2-1, with 9 bases aligning to TRBD1. Germline CDR1 LGHNA, CDR2 YNFKEQ. The length of the CDR3 is 15 residues. The CDR3: CVSSQVGTGTDEQFF. The CDR3 nucleotides read TGTGTCAGCAGCCAAGTAGGGACAGGGACGGATGAGCAGTTCTTC.

The genes are TRBV19 and TRBJ1-2, with 9 bases fitting TRBD1. The CDR3 length is 14 residues. J was trimmed by 8 bases and V by 9 bases; bases with no gene match: 13. Germline V gives CDR1 LNHDA, CDR2 SQIVND (reference sequence). The CDR3 DNA follows: TGTGCCAGCAAAGAGCTCCGGGACAGGGAAGGCTACACCTTC. It yields the protein CASKELRDREGYTF.

This sequence joins TRBV9 and TRBJ1-2, with a possible D match to TRBD1 (6 bases). Trimming removed 3 bases at V and 2 bases at J, with 11 bases between. Germline V gene sequence: CDR1 SGDLS, CDR2 YYNGEE. The CDR3 length is 14 residues. Written as DNA, the CDR3 is TGTGCCAGCAGCGGCTCTGGGACAAACTATGGCTACACCTTC. Its translation: CASSGSGTNYGYTF.

The chain couples TRBV10-2 to TRBJ1-1; 9 bases fit TRBD1. V trimming: 6 bases; J trimming: 2 bases; junction bases outside the gene matches: 1. In germline, CDR1 is WSHSY, CDR2 SAAADI. CDR3 length: 13 amino acids. CDR3 region: CASRTGGNTEAFF. CDR3 DNA sequence: TGCGCCAGCAGAACAGGGGGCAACACTGAAGCTTTCTTT.

The chain has TRBV30 and TRBJ2-6; the D gene is possibly TRBD1 (6 bases). The V gene's germline CDR1 is GTSNPN and CDR2 SVGIG (reference sequence). This CDR3 has 18 residues. The chain's CDR3 is CALDTASGEFSGANVLTF. As DNA, the CDR3 is TGTGCTCTGGATACGGCGTCAGGGGAATTCTCTGGGGCCAACGTCCTGACTTTC.

The chain couples TRBV14 to TRBJ2-7, with 10 bases identical to TRBD1. After removal of 4 bases from V and 2 bases from J, the junction contained 2 bases not matched to a gene. The CDR3 runs 14 residues. CDR1 SGHDN and CDR2 FVKESK come from the germline V gene. The CDR3 protein is CASSLGQGAYEQYF. Written as DNA, the CDR3 is TGTGCCAGCAGCCTCGGACAGGGGGCCTACGAGCAGTACTTC.

This CDR3 reads CASSHNQEKSSGRAEQFF. Here the CDR3 DNA reads TGTGCCAGCAGCCACAATCAGGAAAAATCTAGCGGGAGGGCCGAACAGTTCTTC. The chain uses TRBV21-1 and TRBJ2-1; TRBD2 reflects the table's D call only, with no check against the DNA. TRBV21-1 corresponds to a pseudogene. This CDR3 is built from 18 residues.

The rearrangement uses TRBV30 and TRBJ1-1; TRBD1 matches at 8 bases. Germline V gene data show CDR1 as GTSNPN and CDR2 as SVGIG (reference sequence). V gave up 2 bases and J gave up 1 base; unmatched junction bases: 15. This CDR3 has 18 amino acids. The CDR3 protein is CAWSYRGQGVSRNTEAFF. The CDR3, as DNA: TGTGCCTGGAGTTATCGAGGACAGGGTGTTTCGAGGAACACTGAAGCTTTCTTT.

The chain couples TRBV19 to TRBJ1-1; 7 nucleotides match TRBD1. CDR1 and CDR2 from the germline V gene are LNHDA and SQIVND (reference sequence). The V and J ends lost 5 bases and 8 bases, in that order; junction bases with no gene match: 11. The CDR3 extends over 14 amino acids. CDR3 sequence (DNA): TGTGCCAGTAGTCCTCGGGACAGACCCACGGAAGCTTTCTTT. Encoded protein: CASSPRDRPTEAFF.

The V gene is TRBV5-1, the J gene TRBJ1-1, with D maybe TRBD1 (5 bases). Between the trimmed V and J ends, which lost 4 bases and 8 bases, there was a span of 12 bases. Germline values: CDR1 SGHRS, CDR2 YFSETQ. The CDR3 covers 12 residues. In DNA form, the CDR3 reads TGCGCCAGCAGCGTAGTGGGGCAGGAAGCTTTCTTT. This gives the protein CASSVVGQEAFF.

V and J are TRBV28 and TRBJ1-5, with 9 bases lining up with TRBD1. From germline, CDR1 is MDHEN and CDR2 SYDVKM. After removal of 5 bases from V and 1 base from J, the junction contained 3 bases not matched to a gene. CDR3 length equals 15 residues. CDR3 protein: CASSGTGTSNQPQHF. DNA of the CDR3: TGTGCCAGCAGTGGGACAGGGACGAGCAATCAGCCCCAGCATTTT.

Regarding this clone: Other DNA sequences in this specimen translate into the identical CDR3. V gene TRBV4-1 combines with J gene TRBJ2-5; the match to TRBD1 covers 7 bases. V lost 1 base to trimming and J lost 1 base; unmatched junction nucleotides: 3. The germline V gene encodes CDR1 MGHRA and CDR2 YSYEKL. This CDR3 has 15 amino acids. The CDR3 protein is CASSQGTGLQETQYF. DNA for the CDR3: TGCGCCAGCAGCCAAGGGACAGGCCTCCAAGAGACCCAGTACTTC.

The chain carries TRBV29-1 and TRBJ2-2; D remains ambiguous. V lost 2 bases to trimming and J lost 0 bases, with 4 bases between them. Germline CDR1 reads SQVTM; CDR2 reads ANQGSEA. CDR3 length: 13 amino acids. The CDR3 DNA reads as TGCAGCGTTGAACAGGCGAACACCGGGGAGCTGTTTTTT. Encoded protein: CSVEQANTGELFF.